This T cell receptor beta chain was sequenced for a study of T-cell reconstitution after alpha-beta-depleted transplantation in children. Overall study results and limits: Some patients showed high day-60 TCRbeta diversity, which derived from surviving recipient T cells and thymic progenitors. Several hundred rapidly expanded clones from non-depleted graft cells reportedly supplied alpha-beta T cells about two months post-transplant. One year post-transplant, T-cell counts and diversity were largely derived from T cells produced anew.

Preparation of the TCRbeta library was carried out with unique molecular identifiers. One entry per CDR3 protein, called by TCRdb with MiXCR from the PCR reads. The table lists roughly 280,000 distinct CDR3 sequences, more than 9% of them singletons. This CDR3 is 15 amino acids long. CDR1 MNHNS and CDR2 SASEGT come from the germline V gene. The trim removed 6 bases at V and 7 bases at J, leaving 10 bases unmatched. At least ten counts were recorded for this clonotype. Its target is not known. The input for sequencing was peripheral blood, taken 180 days after TCRalphabeta/CD19-depleted stem cell transplant. The rearrangement links TRBV6-1 to TRBJ2-2; 8 nucleotides agree with TRBD1. This TCR derives from a male patient aged 2 to 10 who had a stem cell transplant for chronic granulomatous disease, so the T cells may come from the graft donor. This CDR3 is CASSTDRAAIGELFF. For the CDR3, the DNA is TGTGCCAGCAGCACGGACAGGGCGGCGATCGGGGAGCTGTTTTTT.